The source of this TCR beta chain is a study of graft-versus-host responses after intestinal transplantation. Study-level results: Allografts carried high graft-versus-host to host-versus-graft clonal ratios in patients having graft-donor T cell macrochimerism. Early after transplant, HvG declines were associated with peak levels of circulating GvH clones. GvH clonotypes were identified within recipient marrow, with a subset emerging first in ileum or blood.

TCRdb's table, derived via immunoSEQ multiplex PCR, lists solely in-frame clones and lacks some. The sample consists of some 39,000 clones, roughly 91% of them appearing once. Germline V gene data show CDR1 as SGDLS and CDR2 as YYNGEE. V was shortened by 4 bases and J by 4 bases, with 11 bases between the two germline ends. The CDR3 consists of 13 residues. This clone was counted once. The antigen remains unidentified. The sequences come from PBMCs, collected approximately 270 days after transplant. This TCR was recovered from a human patient who received an intestinal transplant, so some T cells may come from the graft donor. The rearrangement links TRBV9 to TRBJ1-1; TRBD1 might be the D (5 bases). The DNA for the CDR3 is TGTGCCAGCAGCCCTTTTGGGGGCACTGAAGCTTTCTTT. Residues: CASSPFGGTEAFF. The entire variable domain, with the rest obtained from reference TRBV9 and TRBJ1-1, is as follows: DSGVTQTPKHLITATGQRVTLRCSPRSGDLSVYWYQQSLDQGLQFLIQYYNGEERAKGNILERFSAQQFPDLHSELNLSSLELGDSALYFCASSPFGGTEAFFGQGTRLTVV.